Each of the 17 T cell receptor beta chains below was sequenced from the same sample in a study of siplizumab effects on memory and regulatory T cells (dated by TCRdb to about 2019). The library came from the immunoSEQ multiplex PCR assay. TCRdb mirrors the immuneACCESS table, restricted to in-frame sequences. Some clones are absent from its copies; in checked studies, under half trace to an unresolved V gene, and the reason for the others is unknown. The sample table shows over 70,000 clones, and just under 95% are seen once. The biggest ten clones account for less than 20% of the sample. The sequencing input was CD8+ T cells sorted from blood. The source is a human donor in good health.

This sequence joins TRBV2 and TRBJ1-1; maybe TRBD1 (5 bases). Deletions cut 6 bases from V and 0 bases from J, with 8 bases between. CDR1 is SNHLY and CDR2 is FYNNEI in the germline V gene. The CDR3 is 13 residues long. As DNA, the CDR3 is TGTGCCAGCAGACAGGCGTTGAACACTGAAGCTTTCTTT. The encoded protein is CASRQALNTEAFF.

CDR3 in amino acids: CASSQDSWTEAFF. The CDR3 bases are TGTGCCAGCAGCCAAGATTCGTGGACTGAAGCTTTCTTT. The J gene is TRBJ1-1, the V gene TRBV14, with no clear D. The CDR3 is 13 residues long. Germline V gene lookup returns CDR1 SGHDN and CDR2 FVKESK. V lost 0 bases and J lost 5, with 7 bases in between.

The rearrangement uses TRBV4-1 and TRBJ2-1; possibly TRBD2 for D (6 bases). CDR1 and CDR2 (germline): MGHRA, YSYEKL. V lost 1 base, J lost 12 bases, and 10 bases lay in between. The CDR3 is 12 amino acids. This chain's CDR3 is CASSQGGRWQFF. The CDR3 DNA reads as TGCGCCAGCAGCCAAGGAGGGAGGTGGCAGTTCTTC.

V usage is TRBV9 and J usage is TRBJ1-2, with 7 positions matching TRBD1. Looked up from germline, CDR1 is SGDLS and CDR2 is YYNGEE. Unmatched junction bases numbered 8, after V lost 6 bases and J lost 6 bases. The CDR3 has 13 residues. As DNA, the CDR3 is TGTGCCAGCAAAGGGACAGCTACGAATGGCTACACCTTC. Its protein is CASKGTATNGYTF.

CDR3 protein: CATETGVGLSEQYF. The CDR3 region has the DNA TGTGCCACAGAGACCGGGGTGGGGTTGAGCGAGCAGTACTTC. This rearrangement joins TRBV2 to TRBJ2-7; D might be TRBD2 (5 bases). This CDR3 is 14 amino acids long. The V gene's germline CDR1 is SNHLY and CDR2 FYNNEI. Trimming cost V 10 bases and J 6 bases, with 22 bases left between them.

The chain has TRBV7-6 and TRBJ1-1; tentatively, D is TRBD1 (5 bases). Between the trimmed V and J ends, which lost 5 bases and 1 base, there was a span of 14 bases. This CDR3 spans 15 amino acids. Germline loops: CDR1 SGHVS, CDR2 FNYEAQ. CDR3 coding DNA: TGTGCCAGCAGCGCCCGGGGGACCCAGAACACTGAAGCTTTCTTT. It yields the protein CASSARGTQNTEAFF.

For the CDR3, the DNA is TGTGCCAGCAGCTTATCCAGGGAAAACACCGGGGAGCTGTTTTTT. It codes for CASSLSRENTGELFF. The chain links TRBV13 to TRBJ2-2; maybe TRBD1 (5 bases). The germline V and J ends were trimmed by 2 bases and 2 bases, with 9 bases remaining between them. This CDR3 comprises 15 residues. Germline loops: CDR1 PRHDT, CDR2 FYEKMQ (reference sequence). The whole variable domain, remainder taken from reference TRBV13 and TRBJ2-2, is AAGVIQSPRHLIKEKRETATLKCYPIPRHDTVYWYQQGPGQDPQFLISFYEKMQSDKGSIPDRFSAQQFSDYHSELNMSSLELGDSALYFCASSLSRENTGELFFGEGSRLTVL.

This chain links TRBV25-1 with TRBJ1-1, with a tentative D call TRBD1 (5 bases). CDR1 and CDR2 from the germline V gene are MGHDK and SYGVNS. V lost 7 bases and J 5 bases, leaving 20 bases between the germline ends. CDR3 length: 15 amino acids. CDR3 sequence reads: CASMSPYGGSTEAFF. The CDR3 DNA sequence: TGTGCCAGCATGTCGCCCTACGGGGGTTCGACTGAAGCTTTCTTT. Variable domain in full (rest from reference TRBV25-1 and TRBJ1-1): EADIYQTPRYLVIGTGKKITLECSQTMGHDKMYWYQQDPGMELHLIHYSYGVNSTEKGDLSSESTVSRIRTEHFPLTLESARPSHTSQYLCASMSPYGGSTEAFFGQGTRLTVV.

The chain joins TRBV27 to TRBJ2-3, with a possible D match to TRBD2 (6 bases). Per germline, CDR1 MNHEY and CDR2 SMNVEV (reference sequence). The CDR3 contains 16 residues. V dropped 3 bases and J dropped 5 bases, with 18 bases sitting between them. CDR3 amino acids: CASSLPRGSSRDTQYF. The CDR3 bases are TGTGCCAGCAGTTTGCCACGGGGGAGTTCGAGAGATACGCAGTATTTT.

The chain links TRBV19 to TRBJ2-7; the D is unclear. CDR3 length equals 11 residues. Germline CDR1 LNHDA, CDR2 SQIVND (reference sequence). V lost 6 bases and J 0 bases, leaving 3 bases between the germline ends. The CDR3: CASSDSYEQYF. CDR3 DNA sequence: TGTGCCAGTAGCGACTCCTACGAGCAGTACTTC. The whole variable domain, remainder taken from reference TRBV19 and TRBJ2-7, is DGGITQSPKYLFRKEGQNVTLSCEQNLNHDAMYWYRQDPGQGLRLIYYSQIVNDFQKGDIAEGYSVSREKKESFPLTVTSAQKNPTAFYLCASSDSYEQYFGPGTRLTVT.

J is TRBJ2-1 and V is TRBV9, with D possibly being TRBD2 (7 bases). Deletions cut 0 bases from V and 4 bases from J, with 11 bases between. CDR3 length equals 15 residues. The germline CDR1 and CDR2 sequences are SGDLS and YYNGEE. For the CDR3, the DNA is TGTGCCAGCAGCGTAGGAGGGGGAGGGTACAATGAGCAGTTCTTC. This sequence encodes CASSVGGGGYNEQFF.

The rearrangement uses TRBV7-8 and TRBJ2-3; D unresolved. This CDR3 region has 14 residues. Trimming pared 0 bases from V and 4 bases from J, leaving 8 bases between. Germline lookup yields CDR1 SGHVS and CDR2 FQNEAQ. CDR3 in DNA: TGTGCCAGCAGCTTAGCGAGACCCCCAGATACGCAGTATTTT. Its translation is CASSLARPPDTQYF.

This clone was seen only once. The chain employs TRBV29-1 and TRBJ2-7; no firm D call. The ends were cut back, 0 bases at V and 3 bases at J, with 9 bases in the middle. The CDR3 sequence is 13 residues long. CDR1 is SQVTM, CDR2 ANQGSEA, per germline. CDR3 sequence (DNA): TGCAGCGTTGAAGACAGAACAGACTACGAGCAGTACTTC. This translates into CSVEDRTDYEQYF.

The rearrangement links TRBV7-9 to TRBJ1-3; D is possibly TRBD1 (5 bases). The CDR3 is 15 residues long. Germline CDR1 is SEHNR and CDR2 is FQNEAQ (reference sequence). Between the trimmed V and J ends, which lost 3 bases and 0 bases, there was a span of 9 bases. This CDR3 is CASSLGESSGNTIYF. The CDR3 nucleotides are TGTGCCAGCAGCTTGGGGGAGAGCTCTGGAAACACCATATATTTT.

The chain recombines TRBV7-9 with TRBJ2-7; no reliable D call. V was shortened by 2 bases and J by 0 bases, with 11 bases between the two germline ends. Germline loops: CDR1 SEHNR, CDR2 FQNEAQ (reference sequence). The CDR3 length is 15 residues. The CDR3: CASSLIPASSYEQYF. The CDR3 DNA reads TGTGCCAGCAGCTTAATTCCGGCCAGCTCCTACGAGCAGTACTTC. The full variable domain, rest sourced from reference TRBV7-9 and TRBJ2-7, is DTGVSQNPRHKITKRGQNVTFRCDPISEHNRLYWYRQTLGQGPEFLTYFQNEAQLEKSRLLSDRFSAERPKGSFSTLEIQRTEQGDSAMYLCASSLIPASSYEQYFGPGTRLTVT.

This clone came up once. The chain employs TRBV9 and TRBJ2-1, with D possibly TRBD2 on 6 matching bases. In germline, CDR1 is SGDLS, CDR2 YYNGEE. The CDR3 consists of 15 residues. V was pared by 4 bases and J by 9 bases, with 20 bases between. The CDR3 protein is CASSPSQRESSEQFF. The CDR3 DNA reads as TGTGCCAGCAGCCCCTCCCAACGGGAGTCAAGTGAGCAGTTCTTC.

The gene calls are TRBV6-1 and TRBJ2-3; 9 positions agree with TRBD1. V shed 3 bases, J shed 3 bases, and the junction held 4 bases outside the gene matches. This CDR3 has 15 residues. CDR1 MNHNS and CDR2 SASEGT come from the germline V gene. The CDR3 protein is CASSDRDRETDTQYF. In DNA, the CDR3 is TGTGCCAGCAGTGACCGGGACAGGGAAACAGATACGCAGTATTTT.